The clone carrying this T cell receptor (beta chain) was detected a few times. Method: immunoSEQ multiplex PCR; TCRdb's copy keeps in-frame clones and lacks some. The data hold about 300,000 clones, with 80% to 90% observed a single time. The sample belongs to a study of blood T cell repertoires in COVID-19. Study-level background: Sources were T cells, B-cell-depleted T cells, or PBMCs; the material itself was cDNA or gDNA.

Participant age was about 18 to 89 years, and participants resided in 20 to 30 US areas. Each participant's cohort was designated according to participant-reported clinical history. Either two negative PCRs, clearance, or symptom resolution qualified Cohort 3 donors as recovered. The TCR sequence derives from a man aged 25-40 years who had recovered from COVID-19. Input material: PBMCs or T cells enriched from blood (not recorded which).

The CDR3 region is CAIRGGRVNQETQYF. CDR3 nucleotides: TGTGCCATCCGAGGGGGCAGGGTTAACCAAGAGACCCAGTACTTC. The chain has TRBV21-1 and TRBJ2-5; the table assigns TRBD1, which was not confirmed against the DNA. TRBV21-1 is flagged as a pseudogene. The CDR3 is 15 amino acids.